This T cell receptor beta chain was observed in a study of blood T cell repertoires in COVID-19. The CDR3 loop spans 14 amino acids. V dropped 7 bases and J dropped 0 bases, with 12 bases sitting between them. Germline V gene lookup returns CDR1 SNHLY and CDR2 FYNNEI. Assay: immunoSEQ multiplex PCR; the TCRdb copy retains only in-frame clones and omits some. In the table there are tens of thousands of clones, roughly 85% of which are singletons. This TCR was recovered from a man aged 55-75 years with active or convalescent COVID-19. Material for sequencing was peripheral blood. V is TRBV2 and J is TRBJ1-1, with TRBD1 as a possible D gene (5 bases). DNA for the CDR3: TGTGCCAGCAACAGGTTGACTTTGAACACTGAAGCTTTCTTT. Encoded protein: CASNRLTLNTEAFF.